These 25 T cell receptor beta chains share one sample of origin, sequenced in a study of control samples from healthy donors and cancer patients. Profiled with immunoSEQ multiplex PCR; TCRdb holds only in-frame clones, not every one. The table lists tens of thousands of clones, roughly 93% of them singletons, with roughly 1.3% in the top ten. Sequencing input: PBMCs. The receptor set was obtained from a woman in her thirties or forties with lung cancer.

This chain connects TRBV19 to TRBJ2-2; possibly TRBD1 or TRBD2 for D (5 bases each). This CDR3 comprises 16 residues. The V gene lost 3 bases and the J gene lost 4 bases, with 15 bases spanning the gap. Germline lookup yields CDR1 LNHDA and CDR2 SQIVND (reference sequence). Written as DNA, the CDR3 is TGTGCCAGTAGTATTCGGGGCCAGAAGGCCACCGGGGAGCTGTTTTTT. Its protein is CASSIRGQKATGELFF.

V gene TRBV19 combines with J gene TRBJ2-2; 8 bases are shared with TRBD1. The CDR3 totals 14 residues. Germline V gives CDR1 LNHDA, CDR2 SQIVND (reference sequence). V was clipped by 4 bases and J by 4 bases; unmatched bases: 2. The CDR3 here is CASSTTGGTGELFF. The DNA of the CDR3 is TGTGCCAGTAGTACAACAGGGGGCACCGGGGAGCTGTTTTTT.

V usage is TRBV2 and J usage is TRBJ1-1, with D tentatively TRBD1 (5 bases). Per the germline V gene, CDR1 is SNHLY and CDR2 is FYNNEI. This CDR3 is 15 amino acids long. The V gene lost 2 bases and the J gene lost 5 bases, with 15 bases spanning the gap. CDR3 amino acids: CASSERLGLDTEAFF. DNA for the CDR3: TGTGCCAGCAGTGAACGGCTGGGACTGGATACTGAAGCTTTCTTT.

A remark on this clone: The same CDR3 is also encoded by other DNA sequences in this sample. This chain links TRBV30 with TRBJ1-1, with 7 positions matching TRBD1. The trim removed 3 bases at V and 0 bases at J, leaving 4 bases unmatched. CDR3 length equals 14 residues. The V gene's germline CDR1 is GTSNPN and CDR2 SVGIG (reference sequence). CDR3: CAWSKGQLNTEAFF. CDR3 sequence (DNA): TGTGCCTGGAGCAAGGGACAGCTGAACACTGAAGCTTTCTTT.

The chain combines TRBV2 with TRBJ1-4; the match to TRBD1 covers 9 bases. CDR1 and CDR2 (germline): SNHLY, FYNNEI. The CDR3 spans 14 residues. Trimming removed 8 bases from V and 7 bases from J; junction bases left unmatched: 8. The chain's CDR3 is CASRDRVGSEKLFF. CDR3 DNA sequence: TGTGCCAGCCGGGACAGGGTAGGAAGTGAAAAACTGTTTTTT.

The genes are TRBV5-1 and TRBJ1-2; D gene uncertain. Trimming left V 4 bases short and J 1 base short, with 17 bases between. The CDR3 runs 16 residues. CDR1 and CDR2 (germline): SGHRS, YFSETQ. CDR3 DNA sequence: TGCGCCAGCAGCGAAGGGAGTGTGGGGTTTAACTATGGCTACACCTTC. Its protein product is CASSEGSVGFNYGYTF.

This chain connects TRBV7-9 to TRBJ1-4; 10 bases map to TRBD1. V dropped 1 base and J dropped 7; count of bases not matched to a gene: 6. The CDR3 totals 16 residues. CDR1 is SEHNR, CDR2 FQNEAQ, per germline (reference sequence). The chain's CDR3 is CASSLVDDRGLEKLFF. The CDR3 DNA reads TGTGCCAGCAGCTTAGTTGACGACAGGGGGCTTGAAAAACTGTTTTTT.

V and J are TRBV2 and TRBJ1-2, with D perhaps TRBD1 (6 bases). The CDR3 totals 16 residues. Germline V gene lookup returns CDR1 SNHLY and CDR2 FYNNEI. The ends were cut back, 3 bases at V and 0 bases at J, with 14 bases in the middle. The DNA for the CDR3 is TGTGCCAGCAGTGATGGGACATACCCAACTAACTATGGCTACACCTTC. Protein sequence: CASSDGTYPTNYGYTF.

The chain has TRBV6-1 and TRBJ2-7; no definite D call. The CDR3 is 13 amino acids. Germline V lookup: CDR1 MNHNS, CDR2 SASEGT. Trimming left V 3 bases short and J 4 bases short, with 10 bases between. CDR3 residues: CASSENMRYEQYF. The CDR3 DNA follows: TGTGCCAGCAGTGAGAATATGCGATACGAGCAGTACTTC.

The V gene is TRBV3-1 (or the pseudogene TRBV3-2), the J gene TRBJ1-1; no reliable D call. V shed 0 bases and J shed 8 bases, with 13 bases lying between them. CDR3 size: 14 residues. CDR1 and CDR2 (germline): LGHDT, YNNKEL (reference sequence). CDR3 DNA: TGTGCCAGCAGCCAAGAAGAGTGGAAACAGGAAGCTTTCTTT. It encodes CASSQEEWKQEAFF.

The V and J genes are TRBV14 and TRBJ1-6, with D unresolved. The CDR3 is made up of 13 amino acids. Germline CDR1 SGHDN, CDR2 FVKESK. The V and J ends lost 2 bases and 6 bases respectively, with 5 bases between them. As DNA, the CDR3 is TGTGCCAGCAGCCAACACCCTAATTCACCCCTCCACTTT. Translating it yields CASSQHPNSPLHF.

This clone occurred a few times. V is TRBV7-9 and J is TRBJ1-2; D perhaps matches TRBD1 (5 bases). Germline CDR1 reads SEHNR; CDR2 reads FQNEAQ (reference sequence). V was clipped by 1 base and J by 8 bases, with 14 bases between them. This CDR3 has 14 amino acids. CDR3 loop: CASSLDGGPGGYTF. The DNA for the CDR3 is TGTGCCAGCAGCTTAGATGGAGGCCCAGGGGGCTACACCTTC.

The chain links TRBV12-5 to TRBJ2-1; possibly TRBD2 for D (6 bases). Germline V gene lookup returns CDR1 LGHNT and CDR2 FRNRAP. Trimming pared 0 bases from V and 0 bases from J, leaving 12 bases between. The CDR3 contains 17 residues. The CDR3 bases are TGTGCTAGTGGTTTGGTACAACGGGGGAGCTCCTACAATGAGCAGTTCTTC. It encodes CASGLVQRGSSYNEQFF. The variable domain in full, with the rest retrieved from reference TRBV12-5 and TRBJ2-1, is DARVTQTPRHKVTEMGQEVTMRCQPILGHNTVFWYRQTMMQGLELLAYFRNRAPLDDSGMPKDRFSAEMPDATLATLKIQPSEPRDSAVYFCASGLVQRGSSYNEQFFGPGTRLTVL.

The chain combines TRBV19 with TRBJ2-2, with TRBD1 identical over 11 bases. The CDR3 covers 16 residues. Germline values: CDR1 LNHDA, CDR2 SQIVND (reference sequence). Trimming cost V 4 bases and J 4 bases; bases outside gene matches: 5. The CDR3 sequence: CASSKGQGAGTGELFF. As DNA, the CDR3 is TGTGCCAGTAGTAAAGGACAGGGGGCGGGCACCGGGGAGCTGTTTTTT.

The chain combines TRBV29-1 with TRBJ1-1, with D possibly matching TRBD1 (5 bases). V lost 4 bases and J 3 bases, leaving 9 bases between the germline ends. CDR1 SQVTM and CDR2 ANQGSEA come from the germline V gene. CDR3 length: 12 residues. The chain's CDR3 is CSVARDYTEAFF. CDR3 nucleotides: TGCAGCGTTGCCAGGGATTACACTGAAGCTTTCTTT.

The chain has TRBV24-1 and TRBJ1-4, with D uncertain. V was clipped by 4 bases and J by 3 bases, with 5 bases between them. The CDR3 sequence is 13 residues long. CDR1 is KGHDR, CDR2 SFDVKD, per germline. CDR3 bases: TGTGCCACCAGTGAAGCCCCTAATGAAAAACTGTTTTTT. Translation: CATSEAPNEKLFF.

The CDR3 sequence is CATSVWGISEKLFF. The CDR3 nucleotides are TGTGCCACCAGTGTCTGGGGAATCAGCGAAAAACTGTTTTTT. The chain is built from TRBV24-1 and TRBJ1-4; D is unresolved. The CDR3 is made up of 14 amino acids. Per germline, CDR1 KGHDR and CDR2 SFDVKD. V lost 5 bases and J lost 8, with 14 bases in between.

This chain joins TRBV6-5 and TRBJ1-3; tentatively, D is TRBD1 (6 bases). The germline gives CDR1 MNHEY, CDR2 SVGAGI. This CDR3 contains 14 residues. The V and J ends lost 10 bases and 3 bases respectively, with 16 bases between them. CDR3 in DNA: TGTGCCACCTCCTCGGGGGCGGTTGGAAACACCATATATTTT. Its protein product is CATSSGAVGNTIYF.

This clone is a singleton in its sample. The chain is built from TRBV27 and TRBJ2-7; D may match TRBD1 or TRBD2 (5 bases each). This CDR3 spans 15 amino acids. The germline gives CDR1 MNHEY, CDR2 SMNVEV (reference sequence). V gave up 3 bases and J gave up 2 bases, with 14 bases separating them. CDR3 protein: CASSLLWGLPYEQYF. The CDR3 DNA follows: TGTGCCAGCAGTTTGTTGTGGGGGTTACCCTACGAGCAGTACTTC.

The gene calls are TRBV4-1 and TRBJ1-4; possible D gene TRBD1, 5 bases. Germline CDR1 is MGHRA and CDR2 is YSYEKL. This CDR3 contains 14 residues. Trimming left V 0 bases short and J 8 bases short, with 10 bases between. CDR3: CASSQDRQGEKLFF. The CDR3, as DNA: TGCGCCAGCAGCCAAGATCGGCAGGGCGAAAAACTGTTTTTT.

The chain combines TRBV5-1 with TRBJ2-1; TRBD2 matches 11 bases. This CDR3 has 15 residues. The V gene end was trimmed by 7 bases and the J gene end by 7 bases; junction bases not matched to a gene: 10. CDR1 is SGHRS and CDR2 is YFSETQ in the germline V gene. The CDR3 protein is CASVLVAGGPNEQFF. DNA for the CDR3: TGCGCCAGCGTCCTTGTAGCGGGGGGGCCAAATGAGCAGTTCTTC. The full variable domain, in which reference TRBV5-1 and TRBJ2-1 provide the parts outside the CDR3, is KAGVTQTPRYLIKTRGQQVTLSCSPISGHRSVSWYQQTPGQGLQFLFEYFSETQRNKGNFPGRFSGRQFSNSRSEMNVSTLELGDSALYLCASVLVAGGPNEQFFGPGTRLTVL.

CDR3 in DNA: TGTGCCAGCAGCCAAGTCCAAAGGGGCTACACCTTC. Encoded protein: CASSQVQRGYTF. The chain couples TRBV3-1 (or the pseudogene TRBV3-2) to TRBJ1-2; D remains unclear. CDR1 LGHDT and CDR2 YNNKEL come from the germline V gene (reference sequence). The CDR3 covers 12 residues. V lost 1 base and J lost 8, with 8 bases in between.

The chain couples TRBV3-1 (or the pseudogene TRBV3-2) to TRBJ1-3; D is perhaps TRBD1 (5 bases). V lost 1 base and J 4 bases, leaving 11 bases between the germline ends. The CDR3 totals 15 residues. Germline-derived CDR1 and CDR2 are LGHDT and YNNKEL (reference sequence). CDR3 region: CASSQVEGLGNTIYF. As DNA, the CDR3 is TGTGCCAGCAGCCAAGTAGAGGGGTTAGGAAACACCATATATTTT.

This clone has more than one count but fewer than ten. The V gene is TRBV4-1, the J gene TRBJ1-1; 7 positions match TRBD1. J was trimmed by 0 bases and V by 2 bases; bases with no gene match: 6. Germline lookup yields CDR1 MGHRA and CDR2 YSYEKL. The CDR3 sequence is 16 residues long. The CDR3 spells CASSQPQGYMNTEAFF. The CDR3 DNA reads TGCGCCAGCAGCCAACCACAGGGGTACATGAACACTGAAGCTTTCTTT.

The chain combines TRBV11-2 with TRBJ2-1; 11 bases line up with TRBD2. The germline V gene has CDR1 SGHAT and CDR2 FQNNGV. Trimming took 4 bases from V and 4 from J; bases not matched to a gene: 9. The CDR3 covers 17 residues. The CDR3 bases are TGTGCCAGCAGCTCACTTGCTACTAGCGGGGGTTACAATGAGCAGTTCTTC. Amino acid sequence: CASSSLATSGGYNEQFF.